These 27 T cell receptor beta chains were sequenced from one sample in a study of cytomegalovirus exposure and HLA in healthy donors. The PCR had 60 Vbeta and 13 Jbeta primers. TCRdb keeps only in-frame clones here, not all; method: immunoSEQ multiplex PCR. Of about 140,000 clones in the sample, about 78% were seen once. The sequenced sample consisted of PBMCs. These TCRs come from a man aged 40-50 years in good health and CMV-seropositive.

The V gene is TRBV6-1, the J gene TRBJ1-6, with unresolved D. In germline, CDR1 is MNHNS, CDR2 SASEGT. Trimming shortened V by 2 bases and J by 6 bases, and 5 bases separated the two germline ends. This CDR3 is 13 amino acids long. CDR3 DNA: TGTGCCAGCAGTGAACTCGTTAATTCACCCCTCCACTTT. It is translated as CASSELVNSPLHF.

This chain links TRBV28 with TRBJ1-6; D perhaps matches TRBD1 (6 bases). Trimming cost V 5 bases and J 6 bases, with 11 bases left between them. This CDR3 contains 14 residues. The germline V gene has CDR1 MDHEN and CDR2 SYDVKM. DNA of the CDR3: TGTGCCAGCAGTACCTACAGGGCTAATTCACCCCTCCACTTT. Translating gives CASSTYRANSPLHF.

The DNA for the CDR3 is TGTGCCTGGAGTAGGCTAGCGGGAATGAATGAGCAGTTCTTC. As protein: CAWSRLAGMNEQFF. This chain links TRBV30 with TRBJ2-1; 9 bases fit TRBD2. CDR3 length: 14 amino acids. Looked up from germline, CDR1 is GTSNPN and CDR2 is SVGIG (reference sequence). The ends lost 2 bases at V and 7 bases at J; junction bases unmatched: 6.

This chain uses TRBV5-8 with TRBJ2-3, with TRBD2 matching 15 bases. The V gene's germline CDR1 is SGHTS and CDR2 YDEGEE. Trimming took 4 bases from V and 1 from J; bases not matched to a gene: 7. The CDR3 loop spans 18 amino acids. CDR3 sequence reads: CASSLWTSGRARTDTQYF. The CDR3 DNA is TGTGCCAGCAGCCTGTGGACTAGCGGGAGGGCCCGCACAGATACGCAGTATTTT.

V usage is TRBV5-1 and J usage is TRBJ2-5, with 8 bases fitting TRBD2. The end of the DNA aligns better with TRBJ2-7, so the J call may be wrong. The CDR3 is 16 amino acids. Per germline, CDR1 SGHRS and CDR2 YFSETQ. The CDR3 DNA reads TGCGCCAGCAGCTTGGGAGCAGGCAGCGGGAGCCACGAGCAGTACTTC. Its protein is CASSLGAGSGSHEQYF.

CDR3 sequence reads: CASSLRRELPGYTF. For the CDR3, the DNA is TGTGCCAGCAGCCTGAGGCGGGAGTTGCCTGGCTACACCTTC. The rearrangement joins TRBV5-8 to TRBJ1-2; D is undetermined. Trimming shortened V by 4 bases and J by 7 bases, and 17 bases separated the two germline ends. Per the germline V gene, CDR1 is SGHTS and CDR2 is YDEGEE. The CDR3 sequence is 14 residues long.

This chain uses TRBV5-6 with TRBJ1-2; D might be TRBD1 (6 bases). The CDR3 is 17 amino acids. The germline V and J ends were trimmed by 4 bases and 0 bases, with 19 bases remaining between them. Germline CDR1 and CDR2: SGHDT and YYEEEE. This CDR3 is CASSAGQRPRTNYGYTF. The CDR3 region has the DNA TGTGCCAGCAGCGCAGGACAGAGACCAAGAACTAACTATGGCTACACCTTC.

Here the CDR3 DNA reads TGTGCTAGTGGTTTAAATAAACAGGGAGCTGGCTACACCTTC. Translating gives CASGLNKQGAGYTF. The chain carries TRBV12-5 and TRBJ1-2, with a weak D call TRBD1 (6 bases). CDR1 is LGHNT, CDR2 FRNRAP, per germline. V shed 3 bases and J shed 7 bases, with 15 bases lying between them. The CDR3 runs 14 residues.

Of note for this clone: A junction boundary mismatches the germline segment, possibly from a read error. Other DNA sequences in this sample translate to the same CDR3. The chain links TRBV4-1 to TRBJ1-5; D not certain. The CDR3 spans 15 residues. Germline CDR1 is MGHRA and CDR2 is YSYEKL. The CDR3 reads CASSPSDKHNQPQHF. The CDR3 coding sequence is TGCGCCAGCAGCCCATCCGACAAGCACAATCAACCCCAGCATTTT.

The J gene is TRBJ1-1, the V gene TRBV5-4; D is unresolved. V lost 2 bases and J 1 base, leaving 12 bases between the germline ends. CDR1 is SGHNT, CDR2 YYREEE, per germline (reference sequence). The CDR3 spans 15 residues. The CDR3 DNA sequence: TGTGCCAGCAGCTTCGCGCCCCAATCGAACACTGAAGCTTTCTTT. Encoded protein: CASSFAPQSNTEAFF.

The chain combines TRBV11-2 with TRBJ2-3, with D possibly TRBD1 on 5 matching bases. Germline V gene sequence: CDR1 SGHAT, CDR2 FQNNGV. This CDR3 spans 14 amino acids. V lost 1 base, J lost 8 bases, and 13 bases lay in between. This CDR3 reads CASSLVGGQGTQYF. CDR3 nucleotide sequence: TGTGCCAGCAGCTTAGTGGGTGGCCAGGGTACGCAGTATTTT.

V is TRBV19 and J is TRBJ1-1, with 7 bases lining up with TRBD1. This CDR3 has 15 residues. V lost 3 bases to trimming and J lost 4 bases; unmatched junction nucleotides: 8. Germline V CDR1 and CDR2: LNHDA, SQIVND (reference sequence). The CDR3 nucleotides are TGTGCCAGTAGTATTGTGACAGGGTGGGGCACTGAAGCTTTCTTT. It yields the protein CASSIVTGWGTEAFF. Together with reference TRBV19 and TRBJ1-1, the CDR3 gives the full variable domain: DGGITQSPKYLFRKEGQNVTLSCEQNLNHDAMYWYRQDPGQGLRLIYYSQIVNDFQKGDIAEGYSVSREKKESFPLTVTSAQKNPTAFYLCASSIVTGWGTEAFFGQGTRLTVV.

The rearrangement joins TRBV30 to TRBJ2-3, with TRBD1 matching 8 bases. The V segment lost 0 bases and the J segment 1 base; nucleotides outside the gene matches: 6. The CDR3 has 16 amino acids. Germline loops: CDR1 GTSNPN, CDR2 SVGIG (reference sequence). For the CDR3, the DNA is TGTGCCTGGAGTGTCCAGGGGGCGGTCGGCACAGATACGCAGTATTTT. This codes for CAWSVQGAVGTDTQYF.

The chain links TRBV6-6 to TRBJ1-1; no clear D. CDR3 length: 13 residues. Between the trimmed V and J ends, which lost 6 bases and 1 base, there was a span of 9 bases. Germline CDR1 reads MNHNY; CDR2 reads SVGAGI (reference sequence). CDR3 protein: CASSAAGNTEAFF. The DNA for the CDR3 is TGTGCCAGCAGCGCGGCGGGGAACACTGAAGCTTTCTTT.

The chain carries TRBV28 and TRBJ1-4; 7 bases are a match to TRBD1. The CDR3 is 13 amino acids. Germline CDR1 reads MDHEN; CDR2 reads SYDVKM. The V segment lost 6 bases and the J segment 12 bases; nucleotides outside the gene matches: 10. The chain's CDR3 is CASREPGQLELFF. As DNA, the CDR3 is TGTGCCAGCAGGGAACCGGGACAGCTGGAACTGTTTTTT.

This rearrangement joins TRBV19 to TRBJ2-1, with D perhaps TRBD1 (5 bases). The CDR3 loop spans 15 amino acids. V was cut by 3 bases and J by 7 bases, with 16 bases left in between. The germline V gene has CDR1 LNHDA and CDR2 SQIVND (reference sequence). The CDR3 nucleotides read TGTGCCAGTAGTATTTGGCAGGGAAGAGGAAATGAGCAGTTCTTC. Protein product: CASSIWQGRGNEQFF.

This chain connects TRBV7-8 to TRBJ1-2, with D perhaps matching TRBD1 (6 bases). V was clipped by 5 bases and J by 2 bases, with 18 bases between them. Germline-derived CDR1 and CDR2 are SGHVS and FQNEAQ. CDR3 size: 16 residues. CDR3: CASSTRPTGNNYGYTF. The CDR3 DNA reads TGTGCCAGCAGCACCCGCCCCACAGGGAACAACTATGGCTACACCTTC.

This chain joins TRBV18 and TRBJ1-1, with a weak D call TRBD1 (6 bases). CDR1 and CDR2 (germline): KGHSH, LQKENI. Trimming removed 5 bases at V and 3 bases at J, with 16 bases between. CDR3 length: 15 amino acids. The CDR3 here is CASSARQVVDTEAFF. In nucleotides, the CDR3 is TGTGCCAGCTCAGCTCGACAGGTAGTAGACACTGAAGCTTTCTTT.

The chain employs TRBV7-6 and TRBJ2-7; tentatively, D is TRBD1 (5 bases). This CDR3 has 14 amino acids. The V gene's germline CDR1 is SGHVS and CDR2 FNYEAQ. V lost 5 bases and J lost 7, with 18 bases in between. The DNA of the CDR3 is TGTGCCAGCAGCCGCCTTTCCAGGGTATGGGAGCAGTACTTC. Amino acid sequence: CASSRLSRVWEQYF.

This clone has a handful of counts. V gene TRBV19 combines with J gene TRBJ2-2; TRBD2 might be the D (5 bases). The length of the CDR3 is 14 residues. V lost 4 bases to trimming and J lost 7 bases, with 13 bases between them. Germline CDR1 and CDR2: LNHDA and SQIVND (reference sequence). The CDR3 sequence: CASSKVAHYGELFF. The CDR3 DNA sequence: TGTGCCAGTAGTAAGGTAGCGCACTACGGGGAGCTGTTTTTT. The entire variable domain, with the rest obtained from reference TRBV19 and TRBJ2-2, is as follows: DGGITQSPKYLFRKEGQNVTLSCEQNLNHDAMYWYRQDPGQGLRLIYYSQIVNDFQKGDIAEGYSVSREKKESFPLTVTSAQKNPTAFYLCASSKVAHYGELFFGEGSRLTVL.

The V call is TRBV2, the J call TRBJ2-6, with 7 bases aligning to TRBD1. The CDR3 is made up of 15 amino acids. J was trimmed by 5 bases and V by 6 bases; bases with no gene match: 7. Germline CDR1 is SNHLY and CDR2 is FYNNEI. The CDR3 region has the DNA TGTGCCAGCAGGGAGCAGGGGGTCTGGGCCAACGTCCTGACTTTC. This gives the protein CASREQGVWANVLTF. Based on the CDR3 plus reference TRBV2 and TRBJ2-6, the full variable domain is EPEVTQTPSHQVTQMGQEVILRCVPISNHLYFYWYRQILGQKVEFLVSFYNNEISEKSEIFDDQFSVERPDGSNFTLKIRSTKLEDSAMYFCASREQGVWANVLTFGAGSRLTVL.

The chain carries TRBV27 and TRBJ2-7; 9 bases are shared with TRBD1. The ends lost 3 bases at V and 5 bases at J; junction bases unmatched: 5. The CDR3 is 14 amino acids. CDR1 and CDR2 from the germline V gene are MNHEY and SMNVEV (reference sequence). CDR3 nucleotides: TGTGCCAGCAGTTTTTGGGACAGGGTACACGAGCAGTACTTC. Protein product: CASSFWDRVHEQYF.

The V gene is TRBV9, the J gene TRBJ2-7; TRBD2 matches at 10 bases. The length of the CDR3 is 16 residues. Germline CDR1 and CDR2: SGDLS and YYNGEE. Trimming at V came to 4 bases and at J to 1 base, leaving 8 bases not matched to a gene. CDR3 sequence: CASSLSGRALSYEQYF. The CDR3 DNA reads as TGTGCCAGCAGCCTCAGCGGGAGGGCCTTATCCTACGAGCAGTACTTC.

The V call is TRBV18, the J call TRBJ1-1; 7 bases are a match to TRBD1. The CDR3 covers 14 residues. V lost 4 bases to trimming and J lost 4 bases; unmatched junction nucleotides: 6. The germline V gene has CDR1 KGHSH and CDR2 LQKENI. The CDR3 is CASSRQGGSTEAFF. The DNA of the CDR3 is TGTGCCAGCTCACGACAGGGTGGTAGCACTGAAGCTTTCTTT.

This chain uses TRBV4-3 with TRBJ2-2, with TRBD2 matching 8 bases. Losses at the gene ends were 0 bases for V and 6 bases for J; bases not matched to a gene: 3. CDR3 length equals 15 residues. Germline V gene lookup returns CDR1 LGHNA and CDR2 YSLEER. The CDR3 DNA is TGCGCCAGCAGCCAAGATCAAGCGGGGGCCGGGGAGCTGTTTTTT. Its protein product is CASSQDQAGAGELFF.

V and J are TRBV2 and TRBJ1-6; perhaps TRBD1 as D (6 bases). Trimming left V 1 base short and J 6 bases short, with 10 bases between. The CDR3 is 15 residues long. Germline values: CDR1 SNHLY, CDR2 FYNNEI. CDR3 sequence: CASSEEGGVNSPLHF. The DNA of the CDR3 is TGTGCCAGCAGTGAAGAGGGGGGGGTTAATTCACCCCTCCACTTT.

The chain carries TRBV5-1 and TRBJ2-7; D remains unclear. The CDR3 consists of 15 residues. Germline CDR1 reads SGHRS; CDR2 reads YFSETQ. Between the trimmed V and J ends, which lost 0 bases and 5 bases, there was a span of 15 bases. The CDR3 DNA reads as TGCGCCAGCAGCTTGGTCCAGTTAACTCAGGACGAGCAGTACTTC. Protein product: CASSLVQLTQDEQYF.